The rows below give T cell receptor beta chains drawn from one sample of a study of Tregs in tolerant kidney transplant recipients. Repertoires were generated with immunoSEQ multiplex PCR, while TCRdb's copy carries only in-frame clones and drops some. The repertoire holds roughly 86,000 clones, with over 85% as singletons. The sequenced sample was CD4+ T cells from blood (PBMCs), obtained 12 months after the transplant. These receptors came from a human patient who received a combined kidney and bone marrow transplant. Part of the T cells may come from the graft donor. Both conserved end residues are part of each CDR3. The D gene is left open where the match is weak. Expanded clones get a size class; other rows say once, few or many, or leave the size out.

j_gene: TRBJ1-1
abundance: .
d_gene: .
v_gene: TRBV30
len: 12
CDR3nt: TGTGCCTGGAGCCCCAGGGGTGCTGAAGCTTTCTTT
CDR3aa: CAWSPRGAEAFF

j_gene: TRBJ1-2
abundance: few
d_gene: TRBD1
v_gene: TRBV2
len: 15
CDR3nt: TGTGCCAGCAGTCTAAAGACAGGGGGGGACTATGGCTACACCTTC
CDR3aa: CASSLKTGGDYGYTF

j_gene: TRBJ1-5
abundance: .
d_gene: .
v_gene: TRBV4-3
len: 17
CDR3nt: TGCGCCAGCAGCCAAGAAGCGGGGTTGGGAGGAAATCAGCCCCAGCATTTT
CDR3aa: CASSQEAGLGGNQPQHF

j_gene: TRBJ1-2
abundance: .
d_gene: .
v_gene: TRBV28
len: 15
CDR3nt: TGTGCCTGGTCCCTCCGGTACCGAGGGTTTTATGGCTACACCTTC
CDR3aa: CAWSLRYRGFYGYTF

j_gene: TRBJ2-7
abundance: .
d_gene: TRBD2
v_gene: TRBV6-5
len: 15
CDR3nt: TGTGCCAGCAGCCTACTAGCGGGAGATTTTGGCGAGCAGTACTTC
CDR3aa: CASSLLAGDFGEQYF

j_gene: TRBJ2-1
abundance: .
d_gene: .
v_gene: TRBV14
len: 13
CDR3nt: TGTGCCAGCAGCCAAGCCTTCTACAATGAGCAGTTCTTC
CDR3aa: CASSQAFYNEQFF

j_gene: TRBJ2-1
abundance: .
d_gene: TRBD2
v_gene: TRBV6-5
len: 14
CDR3nt: TGTGCCAGCAGACCGGGACTAGCCTACAATGAGCAGTTCTTC
CDR3aa: CASRPGLAYNEQFF

j_gene: TRBJ2-5
abundance: .
d_gene: .
v_gene: TRBV6-5
len: 16
CDR3nt: TGTGCCAGCAGTTTTACAGGGAACTTGTGGCAAGAGACCCAGTACTTC
CDR3aa: CASSFTGNLWQETQYF

j_gene: TRBJ2-1
abundance: .
d_gene: .
v_gene: TRBV7-2
len: 15
CDR3nt: TGTGCCAGCAGCATAGCCACAGTGCCTCGGGGGGAGCAGTTCTTC
CDR3aa: CASSIATVPRGEQFF

j_gene: TRBJ2-7
abundance: .
d_gene: TRBD1
v_gene: TRBV5-1
len: 15
CDR3nt: TGCGCCAGCAGCACCTCGACAGGGAACTCCTACGAGCAGTACTTC
CDR3aa: CASSTSTGNSYEQYF